The entry below describes one T cell receptor (beta chain). Its cognate antigen is unknown. This entry comes from a study of T cells in Graves' hyperthyroidism and ophthalmopathy. Amplified regions were TCR beta CDR3 sequences from RNA transcripts. The HTBI primer set drove a first-round RT-PCR of the TCR CDR3. TCRdb processed the multiplex PCR reads anew with MiXCR; each CDR3 protein has one entry. Of 750,000 to 900,000 distinct CDR3 sequences in the sample, more than 30% were seen once. Study results and caveats: Prediction of ophthalmopathy progression came a median around 6 months pre-onset. A model of 13 V-J features distinguished ophthalmopathy from stable hyperthyroidism.

Uncontrolled infection, other autoimmune disease, pregnancy or lactation led to exclusion. Diagnoses used clinical symptoms, serum thyroxine and TRAb, thyroid ultrasound and orbital computed tomography. The length of the CDR3 is 14 residues. Germline trimming cut 5 bases from V and 4 bases from J; bases unmatched to any gene: 9. CDR1 and CDR2 (germline): DFQATT, SNEGSKA (reference sequence). The V gene is TRBV20-1, the J gene TRBJ1-2; 8 bases map to TRBD1. This clonotype was obtained from a man aged 18 to 29 with Graves' hyperthyroidism. Sequenced material: blood. As DNA, the CDR3 is TGCAGTGCTCGCCCGGGACAGGTCGCCTATGGCTACACCTTC. It translates to CSARPGQVAYGYTF.